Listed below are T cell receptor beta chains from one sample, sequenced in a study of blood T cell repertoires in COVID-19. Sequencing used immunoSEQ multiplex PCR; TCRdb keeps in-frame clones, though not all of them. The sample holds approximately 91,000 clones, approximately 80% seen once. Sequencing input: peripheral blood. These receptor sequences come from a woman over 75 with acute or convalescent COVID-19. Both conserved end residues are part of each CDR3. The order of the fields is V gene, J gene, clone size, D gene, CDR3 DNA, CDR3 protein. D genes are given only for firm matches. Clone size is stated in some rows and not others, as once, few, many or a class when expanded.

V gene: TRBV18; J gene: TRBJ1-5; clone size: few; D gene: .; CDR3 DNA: TGTGCCAGCTCACCTGGGGCCGAGCAGCCCCAGCATTTT; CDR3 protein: CASSPGAEQPQHF
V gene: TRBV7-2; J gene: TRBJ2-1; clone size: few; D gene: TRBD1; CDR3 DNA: TGTGCCAGCAGCTGGGGACAGGGGGCTTACAATGAGCAGTTCTTC; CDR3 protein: CASSWGQGAYNEQFF
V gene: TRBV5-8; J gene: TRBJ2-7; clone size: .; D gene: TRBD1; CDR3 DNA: TGTGCCAGCAACCGACAGGGGTCCTACGAGCAGTACTTC; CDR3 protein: CASNRQGSYEQYF
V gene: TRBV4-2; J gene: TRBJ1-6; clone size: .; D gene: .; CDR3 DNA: TGTGCCAGCAGCCAAGATCTGACAGCTTATTCACCCCTCCACTTT; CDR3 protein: CASSQDLTAYSPLHF
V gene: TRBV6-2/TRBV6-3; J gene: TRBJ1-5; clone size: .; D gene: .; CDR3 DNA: TGTGCCAGCAGTTACGCAGGGAATCAGCCCCAGCATTTT; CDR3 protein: CASSYAGNQPQHF
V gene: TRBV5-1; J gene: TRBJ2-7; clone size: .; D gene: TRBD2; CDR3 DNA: TGCGCCAGCAGCTTGACACGGACTAGCGGCTACGAGCAGTACTTC; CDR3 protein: CASSLTRTSGYEQYF
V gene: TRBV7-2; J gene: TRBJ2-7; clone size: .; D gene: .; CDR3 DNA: TGTGCCAGCAGCTCGGCCGGGACTCACTCCTACGAGCAGTACTTC; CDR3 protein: CASSSAGTHSYEQYF
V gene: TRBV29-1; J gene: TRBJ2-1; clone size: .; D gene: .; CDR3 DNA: TGCAGCGTTGGAGTGCAAGACAATGAGCAGTTCTTC; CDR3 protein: CSVGVQDNEQFF
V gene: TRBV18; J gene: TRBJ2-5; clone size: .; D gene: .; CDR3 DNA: TGTGCCAGCTCACCAGGGGAGGCCCAAGAGACCCAGTACTTC; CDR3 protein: CASSPGEAQETQYF
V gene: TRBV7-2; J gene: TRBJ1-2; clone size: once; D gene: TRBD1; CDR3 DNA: TGTGCCAGCAGCAGATCCCGGGACAGGGGTCGCGGCTACACCTTC; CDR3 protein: CASSRSRDRGRGYTF
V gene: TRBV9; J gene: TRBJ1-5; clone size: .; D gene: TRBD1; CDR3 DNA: TGTGCCAGCAGCCTTACACAGGGGAGCAATCAGCCCCAGCATTTT; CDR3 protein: CASSLTQGSNQPQHF
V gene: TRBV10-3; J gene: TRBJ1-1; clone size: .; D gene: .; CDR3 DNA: TGTGCCATCCGCGGAGAACCTAACACTGAAGCTTTCTTT; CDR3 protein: CAIRGEPNTEAFF
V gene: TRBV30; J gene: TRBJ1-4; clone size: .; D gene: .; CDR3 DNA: TGTGCCTGGAGTGTACTCGGGGGGCATGAAAAACTGTTTTTT; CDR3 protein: CAWSVLGGHEKLFF
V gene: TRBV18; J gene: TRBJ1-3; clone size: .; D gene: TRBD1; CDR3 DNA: TGTGCCAGCTCACCCAGGGGGAGACAGGGGCCGATCTCTGGAAACACCATATATTTT; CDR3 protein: CASSPRGRQGPISGNTIYF
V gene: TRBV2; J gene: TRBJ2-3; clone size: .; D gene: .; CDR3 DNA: TGTGCCAGCAGTGAAGTGAGGGCCAGGGGACGAAATACGCAGTATTTT; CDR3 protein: CASSEVRARGRNTQYF
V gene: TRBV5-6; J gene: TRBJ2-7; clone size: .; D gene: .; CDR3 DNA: TGTGCCAGCAGCTTGGTGTCAGACACCTACGAGCAGTACTTC; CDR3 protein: CASSLVSDTYEQYF
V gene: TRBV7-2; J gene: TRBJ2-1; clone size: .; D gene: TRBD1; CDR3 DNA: TGTGCCAGCAGGCCGGGACAGCTCCTCTACAATGAGCAGTTCTTC; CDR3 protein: CASRPGQLLYNEQFF
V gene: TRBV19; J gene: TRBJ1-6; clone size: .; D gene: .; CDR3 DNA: TGTGCCAGTCGGACAGACCTCTCTTCACCCCTCCACTTT; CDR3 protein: CASRTDLSSPLHF
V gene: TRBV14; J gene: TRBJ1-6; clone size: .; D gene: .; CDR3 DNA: TGTGCCAGCAGCCAACTCGGAGGATCTTCACCCCTCCACTTT; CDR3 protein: CASSQLGGSSPLHF
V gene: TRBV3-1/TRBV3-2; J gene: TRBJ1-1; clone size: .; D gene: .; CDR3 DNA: TGTGCCAGCAGCCAAGGGAAAGGGGTGGCCACTGAAGCTTTCTTT; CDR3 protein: CASSQGKGVATEAFF
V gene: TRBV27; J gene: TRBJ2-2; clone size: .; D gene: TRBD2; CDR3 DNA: TGTGCCAGCAGTTTTGGGGCTAGCGGGAACACCGGGGAGCTGTTTTTT; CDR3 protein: CASSFGASGNTGELFF
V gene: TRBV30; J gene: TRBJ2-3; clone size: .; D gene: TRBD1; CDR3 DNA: TGTGCCTTAAAATTGGGACAGATCACAGATACGCAGTATTTT; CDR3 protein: CALKLGQITDTQYF
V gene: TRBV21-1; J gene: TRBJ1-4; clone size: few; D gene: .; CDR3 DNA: TGTGCCAGCAGCAATGACTCTCCGGGACTGTTTTTT; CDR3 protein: CASSNDSPGLFF
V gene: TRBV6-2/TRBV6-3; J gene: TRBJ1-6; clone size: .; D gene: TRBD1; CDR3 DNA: TGTGCCAGCAGTTACTTGGGGACAGCATATAATTCACCCCTCCACTTT; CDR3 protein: CASSYLGTAYNSPLHF
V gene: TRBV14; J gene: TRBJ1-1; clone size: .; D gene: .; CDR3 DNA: TGTGCCAGCAGCCCCCAATTGGGCGGGACTGAAGCTTTCTTT; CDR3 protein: CASSPQLGGTEAFF
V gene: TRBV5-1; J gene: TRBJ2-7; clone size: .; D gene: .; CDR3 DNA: TGCGCCAGCAGCTTGTACGCGCAAGCCTACGAGCAGTACTTC; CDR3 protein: CASSLYAQAYEQYF
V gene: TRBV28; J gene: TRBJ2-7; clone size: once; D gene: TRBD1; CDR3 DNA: TGTGCCAGCAGCCTCCCCGGACAGGGCTACGAGCAGTACTTC; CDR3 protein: CASSLPGQGYEQYF
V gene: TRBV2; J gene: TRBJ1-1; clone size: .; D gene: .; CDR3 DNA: TGTGCCAGCAAAAGGGAGGAAGGCACTGAAGCTTTCTTT; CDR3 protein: CASKREEGTEAFF
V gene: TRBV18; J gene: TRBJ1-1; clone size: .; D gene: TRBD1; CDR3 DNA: TGTGCCAGTTACTCGACAGGGGAGAACACTGAAGCTTTCTTT; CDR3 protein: CASYSTGENTEAFF
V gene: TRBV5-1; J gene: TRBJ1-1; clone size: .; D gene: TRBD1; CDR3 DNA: TGCGCCAGCAGCACAGAACAGGGGGCGGGCACTGAAGCTTTCTTT; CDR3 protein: CASSTEQGAGTEAFF
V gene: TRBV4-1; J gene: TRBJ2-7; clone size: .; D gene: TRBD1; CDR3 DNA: TGCGCCAGCAGCCAAGCCGGGACAGGGTCTCGCGAGCAGTACTTC; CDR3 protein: CASSQAGTGSREQYF
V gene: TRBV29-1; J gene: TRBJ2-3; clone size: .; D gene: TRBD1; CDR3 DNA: TGCAGCGTTCACGACAGGGGGCCCACAGATACGCAGTATTTT; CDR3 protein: CSVHDRGPTDTQYF
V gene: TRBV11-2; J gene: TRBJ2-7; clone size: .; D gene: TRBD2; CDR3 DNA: TGTGCCAGCAGCGAGAATCCGGGACTAGCGAACGAGCAGTACTTC; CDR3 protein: CASSENPGLANEQYF
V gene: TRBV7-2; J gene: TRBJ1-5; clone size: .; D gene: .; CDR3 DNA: TGTGCCAGCGGGGAGGGGTTTGGTCAGCCCCAGCATTTT; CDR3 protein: CASGEGFGQPQHF
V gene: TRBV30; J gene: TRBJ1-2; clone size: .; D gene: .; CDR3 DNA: TGTGCCTGGAGTGTACAAGTACAGGTCTATGGCTACACCTTC; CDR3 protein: CAWSVQVQVYGYTF
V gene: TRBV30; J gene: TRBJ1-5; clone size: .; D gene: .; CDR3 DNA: TGTGCCTGGCGGGGTTATAGAAATCAGCCCCAGCATTTT; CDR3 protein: CAWRGYRNQPQHF
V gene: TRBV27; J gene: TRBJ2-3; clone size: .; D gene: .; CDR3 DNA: TGTGCCAGCCGGGACACCCTGGGGGATACGCAGTATTTT; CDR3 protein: CASRDTLGDTQYF
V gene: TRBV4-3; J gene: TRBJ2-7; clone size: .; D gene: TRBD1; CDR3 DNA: TGCGCCAGCAGCCAAGTGGGGGACAGGGCCTACGAGCAGTACTTC; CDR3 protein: CASSQVGDRAYEQYF
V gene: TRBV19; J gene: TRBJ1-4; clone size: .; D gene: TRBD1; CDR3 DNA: TGTGCCAGTAAAGAGGGAATCCGACAGGGAGGAGAAAAACTGTTTTTT; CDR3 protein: CASKEGIRQGGEKLFF
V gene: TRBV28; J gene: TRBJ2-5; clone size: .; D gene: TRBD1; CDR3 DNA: TGTGCCAGCAGACGTAGACAGGGAGAGACCCAGTACTTC; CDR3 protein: CASRRRQGETQYF
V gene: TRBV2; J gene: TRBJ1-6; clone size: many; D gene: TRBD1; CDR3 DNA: TGTGCCAGCCAATGGAGGACAGGGGGTGATTCACCCCTCCACTTT; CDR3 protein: CASQWRTGGDSPLHF
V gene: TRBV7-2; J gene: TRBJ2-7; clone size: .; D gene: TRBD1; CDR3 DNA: TGTGCCAGCAGCTTCGGACAGGGCTCCTACGAGCAGTACTTC; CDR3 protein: CASSFGQGSYEQYF
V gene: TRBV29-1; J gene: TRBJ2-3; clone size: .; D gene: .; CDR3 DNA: TGCAGCGTCCTACCACGCACAGATACGCAGTATTTT; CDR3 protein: CSVLPRTDTQYF
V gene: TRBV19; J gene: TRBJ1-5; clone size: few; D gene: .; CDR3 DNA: TGTGCCAGTAGTATAGAGAGGGAAGCCCAGCATTTT; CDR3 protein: CASSIEREAQHF
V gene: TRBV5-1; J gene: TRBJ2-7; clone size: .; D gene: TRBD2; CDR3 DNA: TGCGCCAGCAGCTTACTAGCGGGAGTTTCCTACGAGCAGTACTTC; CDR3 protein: CASSLLAGVSYEQYF
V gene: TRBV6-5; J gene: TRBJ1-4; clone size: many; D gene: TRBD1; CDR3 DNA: TGTGCCAGCAGGCCCACAGGGGGCCTCTCGGAAAAACTGTTTTTT; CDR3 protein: CASRPTGGLSEKLFF
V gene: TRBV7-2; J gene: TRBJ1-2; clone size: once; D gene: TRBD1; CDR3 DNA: TGTGCCAGCAGCTCCCGGGACAGGTTGTCTGGCTACACCTTC; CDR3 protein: CASSSRDRLSGYTF
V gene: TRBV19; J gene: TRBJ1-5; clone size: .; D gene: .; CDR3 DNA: TGTGCCAGTAGTATAGATCTAGGAGGGTTCAATCAGCCCCAGCATTTT; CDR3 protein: CASSIDLGGFNQPQHF
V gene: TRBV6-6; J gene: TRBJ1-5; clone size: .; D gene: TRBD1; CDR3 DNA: TGTGCCAGCAGTCAGGGGGACAAGAATCAGCCCCAGCATTTT; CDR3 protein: CASSQGDKNQPQHF
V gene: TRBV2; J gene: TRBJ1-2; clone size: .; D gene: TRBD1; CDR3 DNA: TGTGCCAGCAGGCCTAATTCGGGACAGGGAGGTGGCTACACCTTC; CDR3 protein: CASRPNSGQGGGYTF
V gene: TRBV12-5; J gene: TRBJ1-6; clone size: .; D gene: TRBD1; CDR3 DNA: TGTGCTAGTGGTTTTTCCGGGATGGGACAGGCGCGGAGCTCCTATAATTCACCCCTCCACTTT; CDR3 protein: CASGFSGMGQARSSYNSPLHF
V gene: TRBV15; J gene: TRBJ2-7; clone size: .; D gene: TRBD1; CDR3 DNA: TGTGCCACCAGCAGAGAATCCAGGGGGTCCTACGAGCAGTACTTC; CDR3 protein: CATSRESRGSYEQYF
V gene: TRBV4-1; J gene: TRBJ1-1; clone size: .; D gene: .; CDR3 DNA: TGCGCCAGCAGCCAAGCTCTCAGGGGGAACACTGAAGCTTTCTTT; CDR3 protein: CASSQALRGNTEAFF
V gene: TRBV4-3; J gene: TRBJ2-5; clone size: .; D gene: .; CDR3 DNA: TGCGCCAGCAGCCAAAACCCAGGGACAACAGGCCAAGAGACCCAGTACTTC; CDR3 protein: CASSQNPGTTGQETQYF
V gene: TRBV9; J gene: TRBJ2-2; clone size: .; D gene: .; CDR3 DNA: TGTGCCAGCAGCGAGGGAACAGGGTTAGGGCACGGGGAGCTGTTTTTT; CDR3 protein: CASSEGTGLGHGELFF
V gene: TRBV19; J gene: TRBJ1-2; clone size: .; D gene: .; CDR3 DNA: TGTGCCAGTAGGCGGGAAAGCTCTAACTATGGCTACACCTTC; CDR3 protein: CASRRESSNYGYTF
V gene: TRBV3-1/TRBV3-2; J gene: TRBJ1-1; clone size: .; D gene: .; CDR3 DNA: TGTGCCAGCAGCCAAGCGGGGTGGGCTTGGAACACTGAAGCTTTCTTT; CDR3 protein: CASSQAGWAWNTEAFF
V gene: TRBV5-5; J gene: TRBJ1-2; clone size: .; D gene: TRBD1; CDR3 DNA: TGTGCCAGCAGCGTGTTACCGGGACAGGGGGACTATGGCTACACCTTC; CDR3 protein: CASSVLPGQGDYGYTF
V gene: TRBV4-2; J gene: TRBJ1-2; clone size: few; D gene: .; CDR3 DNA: TGTGCCAGCAGCCAAGTTGAGGGGGGGCACTATGGCTACACCTTC; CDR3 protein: CASSQVEGGHYGYTF
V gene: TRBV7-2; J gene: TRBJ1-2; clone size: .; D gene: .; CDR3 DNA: TGTGCCAGCAGCTTAGCGGTGGGCAGAAGCTATGGCTACACCTTC; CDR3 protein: CASSLAVGRSYGYTF